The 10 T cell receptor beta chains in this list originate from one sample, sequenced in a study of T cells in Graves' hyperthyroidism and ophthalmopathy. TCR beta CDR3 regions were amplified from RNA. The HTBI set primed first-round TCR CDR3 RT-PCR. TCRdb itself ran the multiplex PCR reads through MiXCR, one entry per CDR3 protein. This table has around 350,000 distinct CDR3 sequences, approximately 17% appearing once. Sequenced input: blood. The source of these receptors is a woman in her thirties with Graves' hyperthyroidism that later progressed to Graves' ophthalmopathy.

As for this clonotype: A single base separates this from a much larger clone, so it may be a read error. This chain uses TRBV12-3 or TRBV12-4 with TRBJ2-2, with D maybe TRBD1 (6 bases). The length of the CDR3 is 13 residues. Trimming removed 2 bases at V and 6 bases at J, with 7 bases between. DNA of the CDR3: TGTGCCAGCAGTTTAAAGGGGGCCGGGGAGCTGTTTTTT. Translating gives CASSLKGAGELFF.

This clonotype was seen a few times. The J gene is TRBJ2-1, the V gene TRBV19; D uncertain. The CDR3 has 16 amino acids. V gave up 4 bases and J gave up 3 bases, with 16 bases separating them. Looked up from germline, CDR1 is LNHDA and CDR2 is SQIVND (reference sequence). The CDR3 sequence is CASSTEPREIYNEQFF. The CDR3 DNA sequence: TGTGCCAGTAGTACCGAACCTAGAGAGATCTACAATGAGCAGTTCTTC.

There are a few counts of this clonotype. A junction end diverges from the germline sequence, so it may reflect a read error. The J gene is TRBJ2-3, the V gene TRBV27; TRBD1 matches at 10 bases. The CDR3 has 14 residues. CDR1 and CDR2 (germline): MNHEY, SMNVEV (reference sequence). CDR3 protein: CPRPGQGFWDTQYF. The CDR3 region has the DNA TGCCCCAGACCGGGACAGGGGTTTTGGGATACGCAGTATTTT.

The CDR3 DNA follows: TGTGCCAGCACAAACAGCATTATGAGCTCCTACGAGCAGTACTTC. Translating gives CASTNSIMSSYEQYF. The V and J genes are TRBV6-1 and TRBJ2-7; D is unclear. CDR1 and CDR2 (germline): MNHNS, SASEGT. V was cut by 7 bases and J by 0 bases, with 16 bases left in between. The CDR3 runs 15 residues.

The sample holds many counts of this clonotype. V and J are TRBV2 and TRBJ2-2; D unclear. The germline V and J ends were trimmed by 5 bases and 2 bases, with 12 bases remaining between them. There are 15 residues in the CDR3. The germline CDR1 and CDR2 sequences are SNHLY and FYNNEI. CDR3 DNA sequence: TGTGCCAGCAGTCCCTTAGACACTAACACCGGGGAGCTGTTTTTT. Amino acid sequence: CASSPLDTNTGELFF.

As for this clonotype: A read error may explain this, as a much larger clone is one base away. The CDR3 here is CTSSVGGVLGGEAFF. The CDR3 DNA reads TGTACCAGCAGCGTAGGTGGGGTCCTCGGAGGCGAAGCTTTCTTT. The chain employs TRBV9 and TRBJ1-1; no clear D gene. From germline, CDR1 is SGDLS and CDR2 YYNGEE. CDR3 length: 15 residues. Supplemented by reference TRBV9 and TRBJ1-1, the full variable domain reads DSGVTQTPKHLITATGQRVTLRCSPRSGDLSVYWYQQSLDQGLQFLIQYYNGEERAKGNILERFSAQQFPDLHSELNLSSLELGDSALYFCTSSVGGVLGGEAFFGQGTRLTVV.

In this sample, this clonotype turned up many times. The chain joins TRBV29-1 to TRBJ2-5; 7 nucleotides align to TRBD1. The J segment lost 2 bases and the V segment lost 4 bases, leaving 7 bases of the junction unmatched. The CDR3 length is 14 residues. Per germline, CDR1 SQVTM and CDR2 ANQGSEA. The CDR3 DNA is TGCAGCGTTGGAATCCGGGACAGACAAGAGACCCAGTACTTC. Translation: CSVGIRDRQETQYF. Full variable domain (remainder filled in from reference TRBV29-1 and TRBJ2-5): SAVISQKPSRDICQRGTSLTIQCQVDSQVTMMFWYRQQPGQSLTLIATANQGSEATYESGFVIDKFPISRPNLTFSTLTVSNMSPEDSSIYLCSVGIRDRQETQYFGPGTRLLVL.

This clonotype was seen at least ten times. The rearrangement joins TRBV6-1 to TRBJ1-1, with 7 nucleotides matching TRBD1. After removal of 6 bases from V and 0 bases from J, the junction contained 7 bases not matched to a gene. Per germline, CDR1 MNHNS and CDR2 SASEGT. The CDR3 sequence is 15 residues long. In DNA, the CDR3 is TGTGCCAGCAGACGCCGGGACAGCATGAACACTGAAGCTTTCTTT. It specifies CASRRRDSMNTEAFF.

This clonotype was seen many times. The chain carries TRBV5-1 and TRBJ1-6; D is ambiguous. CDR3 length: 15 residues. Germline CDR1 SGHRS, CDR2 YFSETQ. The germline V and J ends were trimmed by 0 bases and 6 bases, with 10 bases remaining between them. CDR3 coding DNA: TGCGCCAGCAGCTTGGCAGCGGTCAGTAATTCACCCCTCCACTTT. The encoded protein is CASSLAAVSNSPLHF.

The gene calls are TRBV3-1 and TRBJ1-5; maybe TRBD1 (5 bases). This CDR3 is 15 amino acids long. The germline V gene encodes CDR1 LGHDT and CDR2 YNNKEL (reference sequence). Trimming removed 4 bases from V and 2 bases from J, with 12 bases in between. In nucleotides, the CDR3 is TGTGCCAGCAGCCCAGAAGTGGGGGGCAATCAGCCCCAGCATTTT. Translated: CASSPEVGGNQPQHF.